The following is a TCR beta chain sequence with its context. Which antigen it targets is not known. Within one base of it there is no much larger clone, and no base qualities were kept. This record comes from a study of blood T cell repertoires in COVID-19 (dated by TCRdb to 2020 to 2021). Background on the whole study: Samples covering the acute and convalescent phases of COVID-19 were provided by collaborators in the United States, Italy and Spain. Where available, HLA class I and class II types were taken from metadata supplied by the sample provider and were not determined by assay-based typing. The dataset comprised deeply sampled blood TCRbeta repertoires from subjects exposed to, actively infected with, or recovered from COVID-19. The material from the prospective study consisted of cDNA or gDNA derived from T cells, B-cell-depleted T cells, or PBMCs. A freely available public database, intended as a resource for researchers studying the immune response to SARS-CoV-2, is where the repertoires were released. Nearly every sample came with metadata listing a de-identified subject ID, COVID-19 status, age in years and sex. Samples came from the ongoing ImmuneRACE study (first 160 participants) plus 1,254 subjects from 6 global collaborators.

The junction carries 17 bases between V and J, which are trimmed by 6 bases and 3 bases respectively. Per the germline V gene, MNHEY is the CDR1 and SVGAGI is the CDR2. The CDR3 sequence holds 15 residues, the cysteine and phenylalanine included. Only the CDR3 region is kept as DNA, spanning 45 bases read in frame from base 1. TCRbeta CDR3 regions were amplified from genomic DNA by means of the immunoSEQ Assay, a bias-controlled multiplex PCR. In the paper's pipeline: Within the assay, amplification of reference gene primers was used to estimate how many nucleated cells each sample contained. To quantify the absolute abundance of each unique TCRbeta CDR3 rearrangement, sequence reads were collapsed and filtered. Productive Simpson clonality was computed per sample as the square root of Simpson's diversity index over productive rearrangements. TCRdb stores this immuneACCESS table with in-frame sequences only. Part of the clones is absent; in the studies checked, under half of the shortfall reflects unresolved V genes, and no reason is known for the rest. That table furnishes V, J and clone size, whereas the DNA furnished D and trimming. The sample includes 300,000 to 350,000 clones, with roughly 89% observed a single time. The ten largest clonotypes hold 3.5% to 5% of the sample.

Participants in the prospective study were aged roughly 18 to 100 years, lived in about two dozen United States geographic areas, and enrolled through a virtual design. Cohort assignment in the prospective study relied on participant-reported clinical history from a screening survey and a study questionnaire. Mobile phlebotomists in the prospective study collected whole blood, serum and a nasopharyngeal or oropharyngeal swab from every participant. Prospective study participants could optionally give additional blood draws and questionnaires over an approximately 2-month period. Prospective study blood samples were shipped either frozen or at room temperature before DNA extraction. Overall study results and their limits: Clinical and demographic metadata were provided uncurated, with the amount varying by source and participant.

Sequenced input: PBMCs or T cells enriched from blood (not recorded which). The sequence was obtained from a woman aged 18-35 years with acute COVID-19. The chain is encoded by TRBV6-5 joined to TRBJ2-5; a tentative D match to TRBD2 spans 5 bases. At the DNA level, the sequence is TGTGCCAGCAGGCCCCATGTAGCGCCTGAAGAGACCCAGTACTTC. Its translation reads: CASRPHVAPEETQYF.